This T cell receptor beta chain was sequenced during a study of PD-1 blockade in classical Hodgkin lymphoma. Each and every patient relapsed after autologous stem cell transplantation, and patients got differing brentuximab vedotin exposure. This CDR3 has 14 residues. V was pared by 6 bases and J by 5 bases, with 7 bases of the junction left unmatched. Germline V gives CDR1 MNHEY, CDR2 SMNVEV (reference sequence). Assay: immunoSEQ multiplex PCR; the TCRdb copy retains only in-frame clones and omits some. The table includes approximately 150,000 clones, nearly 80% detected once. This chain connects TRBV27 to TRBJ2-5; 9 bases line up with TRBD1. The sample here was peripheral blood mononuclear cells (PBMCs), taken before the second cycle of nivolumab. The sequence derives from a human donor with classical Hodgkin lymphoma. The CDR3 DNA reads TGTGCCAGCAGCCGTCGGGACAGGGAGGAGACCCAGTACTTC. It is translated as CASSRRDREETQYF.